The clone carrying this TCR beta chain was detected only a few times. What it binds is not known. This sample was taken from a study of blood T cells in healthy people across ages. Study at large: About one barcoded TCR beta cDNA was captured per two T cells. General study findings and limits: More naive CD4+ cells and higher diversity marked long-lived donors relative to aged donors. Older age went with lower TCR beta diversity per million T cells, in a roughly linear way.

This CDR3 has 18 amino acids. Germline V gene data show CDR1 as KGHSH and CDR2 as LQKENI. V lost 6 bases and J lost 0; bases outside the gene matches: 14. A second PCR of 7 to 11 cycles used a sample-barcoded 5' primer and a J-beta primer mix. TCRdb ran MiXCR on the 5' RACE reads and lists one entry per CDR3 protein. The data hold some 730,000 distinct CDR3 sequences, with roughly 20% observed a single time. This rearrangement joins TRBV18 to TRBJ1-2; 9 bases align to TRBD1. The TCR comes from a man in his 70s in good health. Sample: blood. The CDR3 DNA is TGTGCCAGCTCCCCAGTCCCGGGACAGGGCCGACCTAACTATGGCTACACCTTC. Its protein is CASSPVPGQGRPNYGYTF. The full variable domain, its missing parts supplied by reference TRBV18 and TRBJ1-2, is NAGVMQNPRHLVRRRGQEARLRCSPMKGHSHVYWYRQLPEEGLKFMVYLQKENIIDESGMPKERFSAEFPKEGPSILRIQQVVRGDSAAYFCASSPVPGQGRPNYGYTFGSGTRLTVV.